This record concerns one T cell receptor beta chain sequence. The antigen is undetermined. TCR beta libraries were built with iRepertoire HTBI primers and Arm-PCR of CDR3 regions. TCRdb reprocessed the multiplex PCR reads via MiXCR and lists one record per CDR3 protein. The sample has 600,000 to 650,000 distinct CDR3 sequences; under 20% are singletons. This sample is part of a study of regulatory T cells in long-lasting Graves disease. Study findings and constraints: Persistent patients shared more public clonotypes (about 2,600) than new patients (under 1,000). Limited sample numbers may have lowered accuracy.

Time point specified: newly diagnosed GD, antithyroid drugs for less than 3 months. Generation of the TCR library employed RNA extracted from PBMCs. V was pared by 3 bases and J by 2 bases, with 8 bases of the junction left unmatched. Germline-derived CDR1 and CDR2 are SEHNR and FQNEAQ (reference sequence). The CDR3 is 16 residues long. These data also featured in a second study, about T cells in Graves' hyperthyroidism and ophthalmopathy. From that report: These patients, aged 18 to 65, had recently diagnosed hyperthyroidism lasting under 2 months.

This chain joins TRBV7-9 and TRBJ2-3, with TRBD1 matching 7 bases. The sample was peripheral blood mononuclear cells (PBMCs), taken at new diagnosis, from a patient treated with antithyroid drugs. The receptor's source is a woman aged 30 to 39 with Graves disease. CDR3 DNA: TGTGCCAGCAGCTTGTTTTTGGGACAGTTCACAGATACGCAGTATTTT. This codes for CASSLFLGQFTDTQYF.